These T cell receptor beta chains were read from a single sample in a study of identical twins. TCRdb re-called the 5' RACE reads through MiXCR, storing one row per CDR3 protein. The data show about 530,000 distinct CDR3 sequences, around 24% seen once. This sample was also put to use in a study of yellow fever vaccine responses in identical twins.

The specimen sequenced was CD4+ T cells sorted from blood. The receptors stem from a woman aged 18-29 years in good health. Both conserved end residues are part of each CDR3. D genes are given only for firm matches. Some rows mark clone size as missing; the rest say once, few, many or name a class of expanded clone.

few,TRBV6-1,17,.,TRBJ1-5,TGTGCCAGCAGCCTCGTTGGGGGGAGCGGGGTCAATCAGCCCCAGCATTTT,CASSLVGGSGVNQPQHF
few,TRBV2,17,TRBD2,TRBJ2-7,TGTGCCAGCAGTTCCCGTTCGACAGGCGGGAGGTCCTACGAGCAGTACTTC,CASSSRSTGGRSYEQYF
.,TRBV4-2,15,.,TRBJ1-5,TGTGCCAGCAGCCAAGTTCTCCAGGGAGATCAGCCCCAGCATTTT,CASSQVLQGDQPQHF
.,TRBV7-9,16,TRBD2,TRBJ2-1,TGTGCCAGCAGCTTGACGGCGGGAGTGTCCTACAATGAGCAGTTCTTC,CASSLTAGVSYNEQFF
few,TRBV12-3/TRBV12-4,14,TRBD1,TRBJ1-5,TGTGCCAGCAGCAAAGGGACAGGGGGGAGGCCCCAGCATTTT,CASSKGTGGRPQHF
few,TRBV24-1,13,TRBD2,TRBJ2-2,TGTGCCACCAGTCGGGGGGACCCCGGGGAGCTGTTTTTT,CATSRGDPGELFF
.,TRBV11-2,13,.,TRBJ2-1,TGTGCCAGCAGCTTAGATCCCTCGGGTGAGCAGTTCTTC,CASSLDPSGEQFF
many,TRBV7-7,13,TRBD1,TRBJ2-3,TGTGCCAGCAGCTCGACAGGGGGGGATACGCAGTATTTT,CASSSTGGDTQYF
.,TRBV6-1,15,.,TRBJ1-4,TGTGCCAGCAGTGATTACCCTTTAACTAATGAAAAACTGTTTTTT,CASSDYPLTNEKLFF
.,TRBV6-5,15,TRBD1,TRBJ1-6,TGTGCCAGCAGTTACGGGACAGGGGCTAGTTCACCCCTCCACTTT,CASSYGTGASSPLHF
few,TRBV24-1,12,.,TRBJ1-6,TGTGCCACCAGGGAGGGGTATTCACCCCTCCACTTT,CATREGYSPLHF
.,TRBV27,12,.,TRBJ2-1,TGTGCCAGCAGCTCCGCCGGATATGAGCAGTTCTTC,CASSSAGYEQFF
few,TRBV6-5,18,TRBD1,TRBJ2-4,TGTGCCAGCAGTTACTCACGGACAGGGGTATTCGCCAAAAACATTCAGTACTTC,CASSYSRTGVFAKNIQYF
few,TRBV7-2,14,TRBD1,TRBJ2-2,TGTGCCAGCAGCTGGGGACAGGTCCCCGGGGAGCTGTTTTTT,CASSWGQVPGELFF
.,TRBV20-1,13,.,TRBJ2-2,TGCAGTGCTAGGGGGGGCGGTTACGGGGAGCTGTTTTTT,CSARGGGYGELFF
few,TRBV9,16,.,TRBJ2-5,TGTGCCAGCAGCGTATCTAGCTCCTCGATAGTAGAGACCCAGTACTTC,CASSVSSSSIVETQYF
.,TRBV29-1,13,TRBD1,TRBJ2-2,TGCAGCGCGTCCGGGACAGGAACCGGGGAGCTGTTTTTT,CSASGTGTGELFF
.,TRBV6-4,16,TRBD2,TRBJ2-1,TGTGCCAGCAGTGATCTGGGAGGGCCCTCCTACAATGAGCAGTTCTTC,CASSDLGGPSYNEQFF
.,TRBV7-9,15,.,TRBJ2-3,TGTGCCAGCAGCTTAGTTTCCGGGAGCACAGATACGCAGTATTTT,CASSLVSGSTDTQYF
few,TRBV5-1,16,TRBD2,TRBJ2-5,TGCGCCAGCAGCCTGGGACTAGCGGGAGACGGAGAGACCCAGTACTTC,CASSLGLAGDGETQYF
few,TRBV2,14,.,TRBJ1-6,TGTGCCAGCACCAGGACCGGGAATAATTCACCCCTCCACTTT,CASTRTGNNSPLHF
few,TRBV7-2,15,TRBD2,TRBJ2-7,TGTGCCAGCAGACCTAGCGGGAGTTTCTCCTACGAGCAGTACTTC,CASRPSGSFSYEQYF
many,TRBV12-3/TRBV12-4,14,.,TRBJ1-5,TGTGCCAGCAGTCCCACCTATAGCAATCAGCCCCAGCATTTT,CASSPTYSNQPQHF
few,TRBV10-3,13,TRBD1,TRBJ1-5,TGTGCCATTGGGGACAGGGATACCCAGCCCCAGCATTTT,CAIGDRDTQPQHF
.,TRBV10-2,15,.,TRBJ1-3,TGCGCCAGCAGTGAGTCAGCCGTCGTGGGAAACACCATATATTTT,CASSESAVVGNTIYF
.,TRBV10-1,14,.,TRBJ2-5,TGCGCCAGCAGTGAGTCGCCAGCGCAAGAGACCCAGTACTTC,CASSESPAQETQYF
few,TRBV5-1,14,.,TRBJ2-7,TGCGCCAGCAGCTTGGTGGGGGGCATCGACGAGCAGTACTTC,CASSLVGGIDEQYF
.,TRBV10-3,14,.,TRBJ2-1,TGTGCCATCACTGCGGGGGCCTCGAGGGGTGAGCAGTTCTTC,CAITAGASRGEQFF
.,TRBV11-3,15,.,TRBJ2-5,TGTGCCAGCAGCTTACCAGGGAAAATCCAAGAGACCCAGTACTTC,CASSLPGKIQETQYF
.,TRBV18,16,.,TRBJ2-1,TGTGCCAGCTCACCAATTGGGACAGGGACTAGTAATGAGCAGTTCTTC,CASSPIGTGTSNEQFF
many,TRBV29-1,13,TRBD1,TRBJ1-6,TGCAGCGTGGGAGGACAGGGAGGTTCACCCCTCCACTTT,CSVGGQGGSPLHF
few,TRBV9,15,.,TRBJ2-3,TGTGCCAGCAGCGTCGGACTCGCCAGAACAGATACGCAGTATTTT,CASSVGLARTDTQYF
few,TRBV12-3/TRBV12-4,13,.,TRBJ2-2,TGTGCCAGCAGTTTTCATCTGGGCGGGGAGCTGTTTTTT,CASSFHLGGELFF
.,TRBV27,14,TRBD1,TRBJ2-1,TGTGCCAGTGTACGACAGGGGAACTACAATGAGCAGTTCTTC,CASVRQGNYNEQFF
.,TRBV20-1,13,.,TRBJ1-5,TGCAGTGCTTCGGATGTTAGCAATCAGCCCCAGCATTTT,CSASDVSNQPQHF
.,TRBV11-3,15,TRBD1,TRBJ2-2,TGTGCCAGCAGCCGACGTGGGACAGACACCGGGGAGCTGTTTTTT,CASSRRGTDTGELFF
.,TRBV6-5,17,TRBD1,TRBJ1-5,TGTGCCAGCAGTTATTCTACAGGGGGCTATAGCAATCAGCCCCAGCATTTT,CASSYSTGGYSNQPQHF
.,TRBV7-9,15,.,TRBJ2-1,TGTGCCAGCAGCCCCCAGGGCTCAGGGGACAATGAGCAGTTCTTC,CASSPQGSGDNEQFF
.,TRBV5-5,16,TRBD2,TRBJ2-7,TGTGCCAGCAGCTTGACCCCCGGGACTAGCGGCTACGAGCAGTACTTC,CASSLTPGTSGYEQYF
.,TRBV7-2,15,TRBD2,TRBJ2-1,TGTGCCAGCAGCTTAGCAGGACTAGCGGGCAATGAGCAGTTCTTC,CASSLAGLAGNEQFF
few,TRBV24-1,18,.,TRBJ2-1,TGTGCCACCAGTGATTTGGATCTAGGTAGCGGAGCCTACAATGAGCAGTTCTTC,CATSDLDLGSGAYNEQFF
.,TRBV2,14,.,TRBJ1-5,TGTGCCAGCAGTGGACTGGTTAGCAATCAGCCCCAGCATTTT,CASSGLVSNQPQHF
.,TRBV27,14,.,TRBJ2-1,TGTGCCAGCAGTCTCCGGGGACTGTCCAATGAGCAGTTCTTC,CASSLRGLSNEQFF
.,TRBV28,15,TRBD2,TRBJ2-1,TGTGCCAGCAGTCGGCGGCGGGAGCTACTCAATGAGCAGTTCTTC,CASSRRRELLNEQFF
.,TRBV20-1,17,TRBD2,TRBJ2-1,TGCAGTGCTAGAGGTAGCGGGACTAGTAAATCCTACAATGAGCAGTTCTTC,CSARGSGTSKSYNEQFF
.,TRBV20-1,13,.,TRBJ2-1,TGCAGTGCTACCCGGGACATCTACAATGAGCAGTTCTTC,CSATRDIYNEQFF
.,TRBV28,14,.,TRBJ2-4,TGTGCCAGCAGCCCGGACAGAATCAAAAACATTCAGTACTTC,CASSPDRIKNIQYF
few,TRBV12-3/TRBV12-4,15,TRBD1,TRBJ2-5,TGTGCCAGCAGACGGACAGGGGTTCGACAAGAGACCCAGTACTTC,CASRRTGVRQETQYF
many,TRBV5-1,15,.,TRBJ2-2,TGCGCCAGCAGCCCCCCCCTGACAGGTTCCGGGGAGCTGTTTTTT,CASSPPLTGSGELFF
few,TRBV7-2,20,TRBD2,TRBJ2-1,TGTGCCAGCAGCACTCCGGGACTAGCGGGAGGCGTGAGCTCCTACAATGAGCAGTTCTTC,CASSTPGLAGGVSSYNEQFF
.,TRBV20-1,15,TRBD2,TRBJ2-3,TGCAGTGCTAGAGATTCTGCGGGAGCCACAGATACGCAGTATTTT,CSARDSAGATDTQYF
.,TRBV24-1,16,TRBD2,TRBJ2-2,TGTGCCACCAGGAGCTTAGCGGGGGAAAACACCGGGGAGCTGTTTTTT,CATRSLAGENTGELFF
few,TRBV6-1,16,TRBD2,TRBJ2-1,TGTGCCAGCAGTGTGCTAGCGGGAGGGGGCTACAATGAGCAGTTCTTC,CASSVLAGGGYNEQFF
few,TRBV4-2,14,.,TRBJ2-3,TGTGCCAGCAGCCAAGATGCTGCCACAGATACGCAGTATTTT,CASSQDAATDTQYF
.,TRBV28,15,.,TRBJ2-7,TGTGCCAGCAGTTTAGGGGGGGCAGGTTCCTACGAGCAGTACTTC,CASSLGGAGSYEQYF
few,TRBV6-5,16,.,TRBJ2-7,TGTGCCAGCAGTTACTCGGTAGGGGCAGCCATCTACGAGCAGTACTTC,CASSYSVGAAIYEQYF
few,TRBV29-1,14,.,TRBJ2-1,TGCAGCGTTGAAGTGCAGCGCGCCTACAATGAGCAGTTCTTC,CSVEVQRAYNEQFF
.,TRBV7-3,18,TRBD2,TRBJ2-7,TGTGCCAGCAGCCCCACCCCCTTCCTAGCGGGATTGGCCTACGAGCAGTACTTC,CASSPTPFLAGLAYEQYF
.,TRBV4-1,23,TRBD1,TRBJ2-5,TGCGCCAGCAGCCAAGATCTTCCCCTGAAAACTCAAATTATGACAGGGCCGGTAGAGACCCAGTACTTC,CASSQDLPLKTQIMTGPVETQYF
.,TRBV28,15,TRBD1,TRBJ1-2,TGTGCCAGCAGTTCGACAGGGACCGCACCTTATGGCTACACCTTC,CASSSTGTAPYGYTF